These 15 T cell receptor beta chains share one sample of origin, sequenced in a study of TIL therapy for anti-PD-1-resistant metastatic lung cancer. The libraries were made with immunoSEQ v3. The repertoire was sequenced with immunoSEQ multiplex PCR; TCRdb's copy has only in-frame clones and lacks some. The table shows 95,000 or so clones, with 55% to 75% occurring only once. Specified time point: pre-treatment sample, taken before nivolumab and TIL therapy. The tumor samples were excised metastases, mostly pleural nodules or supraclavicular lymph nodes. Material: tumor tissue, obtained at baseline. The receptors shown here come from a person aged 25 to 80 with non-small cell lung cancer.

In nucleotides, the CDR3 is TGTGCCAGCAGCTTAGATCGATTAGCTGGAGCCTACGAGCAGTACTTC. Translation: CASSLDRLAGAYEQYF. The chain has TRBV11-2 and TRBJ2-7, with D uncertain. The germline V and J ends were trimmed by 0 bases and 2 bases, with 14 bases remaining between them. There are 16 residues in the CDR3. CDR1 is SGHAT, CDR2 FQNNGV, per germline.

This clone was seen only a few times. The gene calls are TRBV6-2 or TRBV6-3 and TRBJ2-7, with 7 bases aligning to TRBD1. Trimming took 6 bases from V and 2 from J; bases not matched to a gene: 13. The length of the CDR3 is 16 residues. Germline CDR1 MNHEY, CDR2 SVGEGT. The CDR3 nucleotides are TGTGCCAGCAGCTCACGGGGACAGTCATCCCCCTACGAGCAGTACTTC. Translation: CASSSRGQSSPYEQYF.

The chain is built from TRBV19 and TRBJ2-1; 8 nucleotides agree with TRBD1. J lost 6 bases, V lost 6 bases, and 7 bases had no gene match. CDR1 is LNHDA and CDR2 is SQIVND in the germline V gene (reference sequence). The CDR3 is 14 amino acids. CDR3 residues: CASRSGTGPNEQFF. Written as DNA, the CDR3 is TGTGCCAGTAGATCCGGGACAGGCCCCAATGAGCAGTTCTTC. The full variable domain, in which reference TRBV19 and TRBJ2-1 provide the parts outside the CDR3, is DGGITQSPKYLFRKEGQNVTLSCEQNLNHDAMYWYRQDPGQGLRLIYYSQIVNDFQKGDIAEGYSVSREKKESFPLTVTSAQKNPTAFYLCASRSGTGPNEQFFGPGTRLTVL.

The chain combines TRBV28 with TRBJ2-5; TRBD2 matches 10 bases. The germline CDR1 and CDR2 sequences are MDHEN and SYDVKM. The CDR3 totals 15 residues. The J segment lost 5 bases and the V segment lost 5 bases, leaving 8 bases of the junction unmatched. The CDR3 DNA reads TGTGCCAGCAGTAAACCGGGACTAGCGTCGGAGACCCAGTACTTC. Encoded protein: CASSKPGLASETQYF.

This clone has more than one count but fewer than ten. CDR3 region: CASSFPPIAGGRYEQYF. CDR3 DNA: TGTGCCAGCAGTTTCCCCCCTATAGCGGGGGGGCGATACGAGCAGTACTTC. The chain uses TRBV28 and TRBJ2-7; 11 positions match TRBD2. The V gene's germline CDR1 is MDHEN and CDR2 SYDVKM. The CDR3 runs 17 residues. With V trimmed by 3 bases and J by 4 bases, 11 bases remained unmatched.

V and J are TRBV7-2 and TRBJ2-3; maybe TRBD2 (6 bases). Germline V gene data show CDR1 as SGHTA and CDR2 as FQGNSA. The germline V and J ends were trimmed by 7 bases and 2 bases, with 22 bases remaining between them. This CDR3 has 17 residues. The CDR3 nucleotides read TGTGCCAGCACCCCCGGGACTTTCCCGGGCCCCACAGATACGCAGTATTTT. Translation: CASTPGTFPGPTDTQYF.

The rearrangement links TRBV2 to TRBJ2-5; the match to TRBD1 covers 8 bases. Germline V lookup: CDR1 SNHLY, CDR2 FYNNEI. V lost 11 bases, J lost 6 bases, and 8 bases stayed unmatched. This CDR3 is built from 12 residues. The CDR3 bases are TGTGCCGGGCAGGGGGCGGGAAAGACCCAGTACTTC. Translating gives CAGQGAGKTQYF.

Ten or more counts support this clone. The chain uses TRBV7-9 and TRBJ2-5; 10 nucleotides match TRBD2. The CDR3 has 14 amino acids. Losses at the gene ends were 2 bases for V and 6 bases for J; bases not matched to a gene: 3. CDR1 and CDR2 from the germline V gene are SEHNR and FQNEAQ (reference sequence). CDR3 residues: CASSLLAGVQTQYF. Here the CDR3 DNA reads TGTGCCAGCAGCTTACTAGCGGGAGTCCAGACCCAGTACTTC. Supplemented by reference TRBV7-9 and TRBJ2-5, the full variable domain reads DTGVSQNPRHKITKRGQNVTFRCDPISEHNRLYWYRQTLGQGPEFLTYFQNEAQLEKSRLLSDRFSAERPKGSFSTLEIQRTEQGDSAMYLCASSLLAGVQTQYFGPGTRLLVL.

This sequence joins TRBV11-2 and TRBJ1-2; tentatively, D is TRBD1 (5 bases). V dropped 5 bases and J dropped 7 bases, with 23 bases sitting between them. Germline V CDR1 and CDR2: SGHAT, FQNNGV. The CDR3 runs 16 residues. The CDR3 loop is CASSQGVGQGLGGYTF. The CDR3 DNA is TGTGCCAGCAGCCAAGGGGTTGGGCAGGGCTTAGGTGGCTACACCTTC.

The sample holds one count of this clone. The chain joins TRBV19 to TRBJ2-2, with D uncertain. The ends were cut back, 1 base at V and 1 base at J, with 7 bases in the middle. The CDR3 is made up of 15 amino acids. Germline CDR1 and CDR2: LNHDA and SQIVND (reference sequence). The CDR3 spells CASSIGQMNTGELFF. The CDR3 nucleotides read TGTGCCAGTAGTATAGGGCAGATGAACACCGGGGAGCTGTTTTTT.

J is TRBJ1-2 and V is TRBV30, with D tentatively TRBD1 (5 bases). V lost 0 bases to trimming and J lost 6 bases, with 11 bases between them. Germline V gives CDR1 GTSNPN, CDR2 SVGIG (reference sequence). The length of the CDR3 is 13 residues. The CDR3 DNA follows: TGTGCCTGGAGTGTACCTGGGGACGATGGCTACACCTTC. It specifies CAWSVPGDDGYTF.

The chain employs TRBV15 and TRBJ2-3; 10 bases map to TRBD2. Trimming cost V 1 base and J 6 bases; bases outside gene matches: 7. This CDR3 is built from 16 residues. Germline V gives CDR1 LNHNV, CDR2 YYDKDF (reference sequence). The CDR3 loop is CATSRGQRGGLDTQYF. The CDR3 nucleotides are TGTGCCACCAGCAGAGGTCAGCGGGGGGGCTTGGATACGCAGTATTTT.

The chain links TRBV7-8 to TRBJ2-5; TRBD1 aligns across 8 bases. CDR3 length equals 15 residues. Germline-derived CDR1 and CDR2 are SGHVS and FQNEAQ. V shed 1 base and J 4 bases; nucleotides not matched to a gene: 5. The CDR3 protein is CASSLGQGFLETQYF. CDR3 bases: TGTGCCAGCAGCTTAGGACAGGGGTTTTTAGAGACCCAGTACTTC.

The J gene is TRBJ2-7, the V gene TRBV7-9; 8 nucleotides agree with TRBD2. The CDR3 sequence is 12 residues long. Germline V lookup: CDR1 SEHNR, CDR2 FQNEAQ (reference sequence). With V trimmed by 7 bases and J by 4 bases, 3 bases remained unmatched. This chain's CDR3 is CASTGGRYEQYF. The DNA of the CDR3 is TGTGCCAGCACTGGCGGGAGGTACGAGCAGTACTTC.

The chain has TRBV29-1 and TRBJ2-3; D gene ambiguous. From germline, CDR1 is SQVTM and CDR2 ANQGSEA. V was trimmed by 3 bases and J by 3 bases, leaving 4 bases between them. The CDR3 is made up of 11 amino acids. The CDR3 loop is CSVDGTDTQYF. CDR3 DNA sequence: TGCAGCGTTGATGGGACAGATACGCAGTATTTT.